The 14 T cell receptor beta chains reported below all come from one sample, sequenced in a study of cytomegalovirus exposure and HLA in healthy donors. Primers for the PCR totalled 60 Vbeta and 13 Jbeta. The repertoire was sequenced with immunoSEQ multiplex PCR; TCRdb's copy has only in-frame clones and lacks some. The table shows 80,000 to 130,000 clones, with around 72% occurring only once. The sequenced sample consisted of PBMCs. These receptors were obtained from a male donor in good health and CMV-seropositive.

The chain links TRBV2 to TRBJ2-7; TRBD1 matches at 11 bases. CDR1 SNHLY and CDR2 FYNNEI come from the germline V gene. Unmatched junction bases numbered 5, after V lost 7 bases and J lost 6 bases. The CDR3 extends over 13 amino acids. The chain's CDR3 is CASTGTGGGEQYF. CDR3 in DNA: TGTGCCAGCACTGGGACAGGGGGTGGCGAGCAGTACTTC. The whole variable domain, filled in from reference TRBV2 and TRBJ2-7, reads EPEVTQTPSHQVTQMGQEVILRCVPISNHLYFYWYRQILGQKVEFLVSFYNNEISEKSEIFDDQFSVERPDGSNFTLKIRSTKLEDSAMYFCASTGTGGGEQYFGPGTRLTVT.

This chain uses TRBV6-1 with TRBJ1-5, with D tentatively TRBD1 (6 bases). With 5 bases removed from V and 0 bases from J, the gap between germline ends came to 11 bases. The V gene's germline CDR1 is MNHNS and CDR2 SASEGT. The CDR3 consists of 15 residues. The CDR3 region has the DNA TGTGCCAGCAGTCGACAGGACACTAGCAATCAGCCCCAGCATTTT. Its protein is CASSRQDTSNQPQHF.

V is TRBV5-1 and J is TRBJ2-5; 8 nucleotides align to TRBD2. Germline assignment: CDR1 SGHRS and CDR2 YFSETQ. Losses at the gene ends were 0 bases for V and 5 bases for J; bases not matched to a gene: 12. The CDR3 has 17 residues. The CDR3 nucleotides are TGCGCCAGCAGCTTGGCCGGGTTGCGGGGGGCATTCGAGACCCAGTACTTC. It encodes CASSLAGLRGAFETQYF.

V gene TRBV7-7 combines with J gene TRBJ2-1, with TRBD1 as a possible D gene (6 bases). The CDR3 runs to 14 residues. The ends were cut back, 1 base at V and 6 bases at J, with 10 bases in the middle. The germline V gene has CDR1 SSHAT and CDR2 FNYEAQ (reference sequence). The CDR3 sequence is CASSLGGQSNEQFF. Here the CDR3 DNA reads TGTGCCAGCAGCTTAGGAGGACAGAGCAATGAGCAGTTCTTC.

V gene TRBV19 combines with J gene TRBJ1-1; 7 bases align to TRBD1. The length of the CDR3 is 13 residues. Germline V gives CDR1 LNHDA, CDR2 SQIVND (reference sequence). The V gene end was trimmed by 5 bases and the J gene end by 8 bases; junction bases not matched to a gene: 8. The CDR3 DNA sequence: TGTGCCAGTAGTCGACAAACGGACAGGGAAGCTTTCTTT. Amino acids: CASSRQTDREAFF. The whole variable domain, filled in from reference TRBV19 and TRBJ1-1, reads DGGITQSPKYLFRKEGQNVTLSCEQNLNHDAMYWYRQDPGQGLRLIYYSQIVNDFQKGDIAEGYSVSREKKESFPLTVTSAQKNPTAFYLCASSRQTDREAFFGQGTRLTVV.

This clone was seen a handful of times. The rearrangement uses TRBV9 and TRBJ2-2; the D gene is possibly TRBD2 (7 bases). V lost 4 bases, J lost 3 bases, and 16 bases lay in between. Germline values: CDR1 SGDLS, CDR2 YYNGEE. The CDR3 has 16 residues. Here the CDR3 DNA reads TGTGCCAGCAGCCCCCTAGGGGGGGGCGACACCGGGGAGCTGTTTTTT. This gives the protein CASSPLGGGDTGELFF.

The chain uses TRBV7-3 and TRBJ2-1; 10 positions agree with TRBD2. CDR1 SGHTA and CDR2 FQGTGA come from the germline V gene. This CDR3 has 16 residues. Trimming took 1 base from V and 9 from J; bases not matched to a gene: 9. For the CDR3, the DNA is TGTGCCAGCAGCTTAAACCCAGCGGGGGGGCCCCGTGAGCAGTTCTTC. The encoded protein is CASSLNPAGGPREQFF.

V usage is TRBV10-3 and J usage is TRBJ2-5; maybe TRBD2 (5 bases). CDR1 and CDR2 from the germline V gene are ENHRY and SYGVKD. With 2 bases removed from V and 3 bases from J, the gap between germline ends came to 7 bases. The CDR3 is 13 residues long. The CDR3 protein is CAISEVGEETQYF. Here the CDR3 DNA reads TGTGCCATCAGTGAGGTCGGGGAAGAGACCCAGTACTTC.

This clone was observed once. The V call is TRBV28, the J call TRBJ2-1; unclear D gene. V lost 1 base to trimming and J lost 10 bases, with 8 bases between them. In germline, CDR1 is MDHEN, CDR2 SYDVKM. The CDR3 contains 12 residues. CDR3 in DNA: TGTGCCAGCAGTTTATTAGCCAGAGAGCAGTTCTTC. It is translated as CASSLLAREQFF.

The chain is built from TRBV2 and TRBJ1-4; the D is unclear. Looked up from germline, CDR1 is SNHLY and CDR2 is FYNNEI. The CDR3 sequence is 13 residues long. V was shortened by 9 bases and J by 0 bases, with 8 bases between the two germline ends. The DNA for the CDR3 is TGTGCCAGTTACAGATCAACTAATGAAAAACTGTTTTTT. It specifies CASYRSTNEKLFF.

The CDR3 region is CASSEFDRGLYTF. The CDR3 DNA follows: TGTGCCAGTTCCGAATTCGACAGGGGACTTTACACCTTC. V is TRBV19 and J is TRBJ1-2, with TRBD1 matching over 8 bases. V shed 8 bases and J 11 bases; nucleotides not matched to a gene: 13. This CDR3 has 13 residues. Germline V lookup: CDR1 LNHDA, CDR2 SQIVND (reference sequence).

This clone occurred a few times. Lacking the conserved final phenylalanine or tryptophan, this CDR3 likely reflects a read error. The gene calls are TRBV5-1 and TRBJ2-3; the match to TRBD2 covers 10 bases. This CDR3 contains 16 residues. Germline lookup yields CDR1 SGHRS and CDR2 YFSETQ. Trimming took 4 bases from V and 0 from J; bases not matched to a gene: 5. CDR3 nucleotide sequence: TGCGCCAGCAGCCCGGGACTAGCGATCAGCACAGATACGCAGTATGTT. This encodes CASSPGLAISTDTQYV.

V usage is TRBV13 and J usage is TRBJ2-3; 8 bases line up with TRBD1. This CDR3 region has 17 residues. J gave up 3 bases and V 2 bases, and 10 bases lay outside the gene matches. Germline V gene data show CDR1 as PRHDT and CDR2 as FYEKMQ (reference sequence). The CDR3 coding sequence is TGTGCCAGCAGCTTACAGGCAGGGGGCATGGGGACAGATACGCAGTATTTT. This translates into CASSLQAGGMGTDTQYF.

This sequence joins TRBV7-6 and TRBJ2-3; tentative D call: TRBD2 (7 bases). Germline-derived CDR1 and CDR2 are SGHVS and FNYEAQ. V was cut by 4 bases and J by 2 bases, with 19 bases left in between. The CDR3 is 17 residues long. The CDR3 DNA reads TGTGCCAGCAGCTCTCGTAGGGGGGGTCCTTCCACAGATACGCAGTATTTT. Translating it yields CASSSRRGGPSTDTQYF.